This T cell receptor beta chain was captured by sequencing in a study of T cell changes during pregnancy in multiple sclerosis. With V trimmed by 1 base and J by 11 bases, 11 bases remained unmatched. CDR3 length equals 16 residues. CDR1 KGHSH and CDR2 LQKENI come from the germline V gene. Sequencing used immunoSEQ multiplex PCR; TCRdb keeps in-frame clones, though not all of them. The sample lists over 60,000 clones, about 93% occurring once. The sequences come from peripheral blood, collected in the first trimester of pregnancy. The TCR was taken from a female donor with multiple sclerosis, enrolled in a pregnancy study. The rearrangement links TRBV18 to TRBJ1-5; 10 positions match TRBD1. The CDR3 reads CASSPRLGQGDEAQHF. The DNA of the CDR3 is TGTGCCAGCTCACCACGTCTAGGACAGGGGGACGAGGCCCAGCATTTT.